This T cell receptor beta chain is from a study of monozygotic twins with inflammatory bowel disease. For each CDR3 protein, TCRdb gives one entry from its re-call of the 5' RACE reads, without DNA. The table lists over 350,000 distinct CDR3 sequences, with 2% to 3% in the top ten. Germline V gives CDR1 SGHRS, CDR2 YFSETQ. CDR3 size: 15 residues. This TCR was recovered from a human donor with ulcerative colitis or Crohn's disease, or a healthy co-twin of an affected twin (not recorded which). The material sequenced was blood. This chain links TRBV5-1 with TRBJ2-1; absent DNA, TCRdb's TRBD1 call cannot be checked. The CDR3 loop is CASSPRVFGNNEQFF.